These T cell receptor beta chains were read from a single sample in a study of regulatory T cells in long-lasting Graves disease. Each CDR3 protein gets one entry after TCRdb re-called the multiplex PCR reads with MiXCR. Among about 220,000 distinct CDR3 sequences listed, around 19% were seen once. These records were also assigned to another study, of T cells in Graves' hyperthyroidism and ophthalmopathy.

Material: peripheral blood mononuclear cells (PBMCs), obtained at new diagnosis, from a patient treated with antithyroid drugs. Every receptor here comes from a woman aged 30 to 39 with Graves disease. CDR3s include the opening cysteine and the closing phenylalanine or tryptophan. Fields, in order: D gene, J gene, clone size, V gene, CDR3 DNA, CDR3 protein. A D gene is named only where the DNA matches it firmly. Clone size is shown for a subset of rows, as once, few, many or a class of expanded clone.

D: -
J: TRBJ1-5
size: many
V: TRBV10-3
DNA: TGTGCCATCAGTGAACGACAGGACTGGCAGCCCCAGCATTTT
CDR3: CAISERQDWQPQHF

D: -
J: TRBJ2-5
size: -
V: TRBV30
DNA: TGTGCCTGTAGTATGTCGCAGATTAGAGAGACCCACTACTTC
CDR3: CACSMSQIRETHYF

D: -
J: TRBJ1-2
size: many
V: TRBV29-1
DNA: TGCAGCGTAAGGACAGCCCTGGGCTACACCTTC
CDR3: CSVRTALGYTF

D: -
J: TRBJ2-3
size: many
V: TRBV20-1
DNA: TGCAGTGCCCCGGAAATAAGGGGGGAGTATTTT
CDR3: CSAPEIRGEYF

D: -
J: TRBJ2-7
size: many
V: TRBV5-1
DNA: TGCGCCAGCAGCTTCTATAGGATGGGGGCGAGGGTCTACGAGCAGTACTTC
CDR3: CASSFYRMGARVYEQYF

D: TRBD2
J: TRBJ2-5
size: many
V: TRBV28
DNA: TGTGCCAGCAGGCTAGCGGGAGGGCCCCAGACCCAGTACTTC
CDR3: CASRLAGGPQTQYF

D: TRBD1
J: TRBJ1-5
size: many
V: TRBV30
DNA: TGTGCCTGGAGTGTACGGGGGACAGGGGCTTTCGGGCAGCATTTT
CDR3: CAWSVRGTGAFGQHF

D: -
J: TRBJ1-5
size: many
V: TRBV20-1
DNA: TGCAGTGCTTCCGGGAACCTCAATCAGCCCCAGCATTTT
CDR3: CSASGNLNQPQHF

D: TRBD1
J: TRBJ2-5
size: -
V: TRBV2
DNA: TGTGCCAGCAGTCCAGTCGGGACAGTCCAAGAGACCCAGTACTTC
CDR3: CASSPVGTVQETQYF

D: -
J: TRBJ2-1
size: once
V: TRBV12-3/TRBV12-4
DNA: TGTGCCAGCAGGTTCGGGGCAGGCTCCTACAATGAGCAGTTCTTC
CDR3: CASRFGAGSYNEQFF

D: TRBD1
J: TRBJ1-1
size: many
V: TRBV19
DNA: TGTGCCAGTAGTTCAGGGGGCGCGATCACTGAAGCTTTCTTT
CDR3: CASSSGGAITEAFF

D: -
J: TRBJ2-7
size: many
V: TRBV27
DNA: TGTGCCAGCAGTTTATCGTCAGGGGCCTCCTACGAGCAGTACTTC
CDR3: CASSLSSGASYEQYF

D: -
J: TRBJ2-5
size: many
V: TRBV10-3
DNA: TGTGCCATCAAATCCCCACGGGAGACCCAGTACTTC
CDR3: CAIKSPRETQYF

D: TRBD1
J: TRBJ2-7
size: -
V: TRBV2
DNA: TGTGCCAGCAGGACGATCCCGACAGGGCCTTCCGAGCAGTACTTC
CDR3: CASRTIPTGPSEQYF

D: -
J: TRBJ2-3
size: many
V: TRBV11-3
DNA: TGTGCCAGCAGCTTTAATCCAGGGGTGACAGATACGCAGTATTTT
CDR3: CASSFNPGVTDTQYF

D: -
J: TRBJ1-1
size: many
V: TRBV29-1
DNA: TGCAGCGTTGAGGGGATGGACACTGAAGCTTTCTTT
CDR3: CSVEGMDTEAFF

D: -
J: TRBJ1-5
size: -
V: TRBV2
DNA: TGTGCCAGCAGTGAAGCGTTGGGAAGCAATCAGCCCCAGCATTTT
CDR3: CASSEALGSNQPQHF

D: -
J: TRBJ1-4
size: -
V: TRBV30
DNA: TGTGCCTGGACCCGCACGGACTTGGGTGAAAAACTGTTTTTT
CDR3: CAWTRTDLGEKLFF